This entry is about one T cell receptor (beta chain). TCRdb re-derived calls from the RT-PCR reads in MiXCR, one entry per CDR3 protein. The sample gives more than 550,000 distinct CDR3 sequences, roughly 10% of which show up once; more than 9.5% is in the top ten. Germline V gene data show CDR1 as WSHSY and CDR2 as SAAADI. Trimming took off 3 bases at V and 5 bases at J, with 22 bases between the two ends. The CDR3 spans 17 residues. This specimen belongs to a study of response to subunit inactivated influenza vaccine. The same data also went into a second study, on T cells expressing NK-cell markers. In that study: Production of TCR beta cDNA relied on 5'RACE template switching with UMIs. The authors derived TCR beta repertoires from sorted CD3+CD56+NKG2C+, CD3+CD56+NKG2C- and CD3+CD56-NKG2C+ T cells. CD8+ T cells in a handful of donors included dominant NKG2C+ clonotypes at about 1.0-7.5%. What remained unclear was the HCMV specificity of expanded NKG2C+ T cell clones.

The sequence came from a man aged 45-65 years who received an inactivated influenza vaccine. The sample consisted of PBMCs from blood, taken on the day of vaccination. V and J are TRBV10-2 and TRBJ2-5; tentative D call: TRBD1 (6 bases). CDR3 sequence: CASSDLRDTTRWETQYF. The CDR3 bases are TGCGCCAGCAGTGATCTCCGGGACACCACGCGGTGGGAGACCCAGTACTTC.